This passage covers 17 T cell receptor beta chains from one sample sequenced in a study of cytomegalovirus exposure and HLA in healthy donors (dated by TCRdb to about 2017). Receptor amplification or capture employed the immunoSEQ multiplex PCR assay. The multiplex PCR relied on a mix of 60 forward primers for TCR Vbeta segments and 13 reverse primers for TCR Jbeta segments. TCRdb took this table from immuneACCESS and kept in-frame rearrangements with V and J called. Such tables lack part of the clones; where checked against another copy, unresolved V genes explain under half of the gap, and the rest is unexplained. The sample table shows fewer than 200,000 clones, and 75% are seen once. Clones ranked in the top ten supply around 4.9% of the sample. The sequencing input was PBMCs. These receptors originate from a male donor in good health and CMV-seronegative.

V gene TRBV5-1 combines with J gene TRBJ1-1, with unresolved D. The length of the CDR3 is 13 residues. V was clipped by 4 bases and J by 7 bases, with 14 bases between them. Germline lookup yields CDR1 SGHRS and CDR2 YFSETQ. The CDR3 loop reads CASSLSSSGEAFF. The CDR3 DNA reads TGCGCCAGCAGCCTCAGCTCCTCGGGTGAAGCTTTCTTT.

The genes are TRBV2 and TRBJ2-2, with TRBD2 matching 7 bases. J lost 3 bases, V lost 5 bases, and 6 bases had no gene match. Germline values: CDR1 SNHLY, CDR2 FYNNEI. This CDR3 comprises 15 residues. In nucleotides, the CDR3 is TGTGCCAGCAGTCCACTAGCGAGGGACACCGGGGAGCTGTTTTTT. It encodes CASSPLARDTGELFF. The variable domain in full, completed from reference TRBV2 and TRBJ2-2, reads EPEVTQTPSHQVTQMGQEVILRCVPISNHLYFYWYRQILGQKVEFLVSFYNNEISEKSEIFDDQFSVERPDGSNFTLKIRSTKLEDSAMYFCASSPLARDTGELFFGEGSRLTVL.

This chain links TRBV9 with TRBJ1-2; D not resolved. The CDR3 covers 14 residues. Trimming took 0 bases from V and 6 from J, leaving 12 bases between them. CDR1 is SGDLS and CDR2 is YYNGEE in the germline V gene. The CDR3 DNA reads TGTGCCAGCAGCGTAGTCGGGAGCGCGAATGGCTACACCTTC. Translated, it gives CASSVVGSANGYTF. The full variable domain, with the rest looked up from reference TRBV9 and TRBJ1-2, is DSGVTQTPKHLITATGQRVTLRCSPRSGDLSVYWYQQSLDQGLQFLIQYYNGEERAKGNILERFSAQQFPDLHSELNLSSLELGDSALYFCASSVVGSANGYTFGSGTRLTVV.

The CDR3 loop reads CASNGPTIAKNIQYF. Written as DNA, the CDR3 is TGTGCCAGCAATGGCCCCACTATAGCCAAAAACATTCAGTACTTC. This chain joins TRBV5-6 and TRBJ2-4, with D hard to call. Deletions cut 6 bases from V and 0 bases from J, with 13 bases between. CDR3 length: 15 amino acids. Germline V gene data show CDR1 as SGHDT and CDR2 as YYEEEE.

V is TRBV9 and J is TRBJ2-2, with 10 bases aligning to TRBD1. CDR1 and CDR2 from the germline V gene are SGDLS and YYNGEE. V lost 7 bases and J lost 5; bases outside the gene matches: 5. There are 14 residues in the CDR3. In DNA, the CDR3 is TGTGCCAGCCGTCGACAGGGGGCAACCGGGGAGCTGTTTTTT. Amino acids: CASRRQGATGELFF.

The chain recombines TRBV7-9 with TRBJ2-5; D is perhaps TRBD2 (6 bases). V gave up 8 bases and J gave up 2 bases, with 12 bases separating them. The CDR3 length is 13 residues. Germline V gene data show CDR1 as SEHNR and CDR2 as FQNEAQ (reference sequence). The CDR3 loop is CASFGTPQETQYF. As DNA, the CDR3 is TGTGCCAGCTTCGGGACTCCTCAAGAGACCCAGTACTTC.

The chain carries TRBV6-5 and TRBJ2-7; a weak D match, TRBD1 (6 bases). V lost 6 bases to trimming and J lost 4 bases, with 13 bases between them. The CDR3 runs 13 residues. The germline CDR1 and CDR2 sequences are MNHEY and SVGAGI. The CDR3 region has the DNA TGTGCCAGCAGACAGGGAGCGCAGTACGAGCAGTACTTC. It translates to CASRQGAQYEQYF.

CDR3 residues: CASREPSGGSYNEQFF. The CDR3 coding sequence is TGTGCCAGCAGGGAACCCAGCGGGGGGTCTTACAATGAGCAGTTCTTC. This sequence joins TRBV6-1 and TRBJ2-1; 9 positions agree with TRBD2. The CDR3 has 16 residues. In germline, CDR1 is MNHNS, CDR2 SASEGT. V lost 6 bases, J lost 4 bases, and 10 bases stayed unmatched.

For the CDR3, the DNA is TGTGCCAGCAATGGAGGGGATACGCAGTATTTT. Amino acid sequence: CASNGGDTQYF. The chain carries TRBV6-6 and TRBJ2-3; TRBD2 might be the D (6 bases). The germline V and J ends were trimmed by 7 bases and 6 bases, with 8 bases remaining between them. This CDR3 is built from 11 residues. Germline CDR1 and CDR2: MNHNY and SVGAGI (reference sequence).

The rearrangement joins TRBV7-8 to TRBJ2-1, with D maybe TRBD1 (5 bases). V lost 4 bases to trimming and J lost 9 bases, with 13 bases between them. The CDR3 totals 13 residues. Germline assignment: CDR1 SGHVS and CDR2 FQNEAQ. This CDR3 is CASSSRVSGEQFF. The CDR3 DNA reads as TGTGCCAGCAGCTCCAGGGTCTCGGGTGAGCAGTTCTTC.

The chain's CDR3 is CASSLNLAGREQYF. CDR3 bases: TGTGCCAGCAGTTTAAACCTAGCGGGACGCGAGCAGTACTTC. The chain uses TRBV27 and TRBJ2-7; 9 nucleotides match TRBD2. Germline V gene lookup returns CDR1 MNHEY and CDR2 SMNVEV (reference sequence). The length of the CDR3 is 14 residues. V dropped 2 bases and J dropped 6; count of bases not matched to a gene: 5.

This clone was recorded once. The genes are TRBV6-1 and TRBJ2-7; TRBD2 agrees at 11 bases. V lost 4 bases, J lost 0 bases, and 5 bases stayed unmatched. The CDR3 has 16 residues. Germline values: CDR1 MNHNS, CDR2 SASEGT. The CDR3 DNA follows: TGTGCCAGCAGTGCCGGGACTAGCGGATTCTCCTACGAGCAGTACTTC. Translation: CASSAGTSGFSYEQYF.

V is TRBV5-1 and J is TRBJ1-4, with D hard to call. This CDR3 spans 16 amino acids. The germline CDR1 and CDR2 sequences are SGHRS and YFSETQ. The ends were cut back, 4 bases at V and 4 bases at J, with 17 bases in the middle. CDR3 coding DNA: TGCGCCAGCAGCACCGGGGTTGAGGAGGGTAATGAAAAACTGTTTTTT. It translates to CASSTGVEEGNEKLFF.

J is TRBJ2-3 and V is TRBV27; TRBD1 agrees at 7 bases. Germline V CDR1 and CDR2: MNHEY, SMNVEV (reference sequence). J was trimmed by 2 bases and V by 4 bases; bases with no gene match: 9. This CDR3 contains 16 residues. The CDR3 nucleotides read TGTGCCAGCAGTTCCCCGAGGGGGCGGACCACAGATACGCAGTATTTT. This gives the protein CASSSPRGRTTDTQYF.

The V call is TRBV6-5, the J call TRBJ2-7; D perhaps matches TRBD1 (6 bases). This CDR3 has 12 residues. Per the germline V gene, CDR1 is MNHEY and CDR2 is SVGAGI. Trimming cost V 5 bases and J 5 bases, with 10 bases left between them. The CDR3 loop reads CASSNRDHEQYF. The CDR3, as DNA: TGTGCCAGCAGTAACAGGGACCACGAGCAGTACTTC.

The genes are TRBV2 and TRBJ2-1; no clear D gene. Trimming took 3 bases from V and 11 from J, leaving 5 bases between them. Germline V gene data show CDR1 as SNHLY and CDR2 as FYNNEI. This CDR3 contains 10 residues. CDR3 protein: CASSDIKQFF. CDR3 DNA sequence: TGTGCCAGCAGTGATATTAAGCAGTTCTTC.

This chain links TRBV7-9 with TRBJ2-3; tentative D call: TRBD2 (5 bases). This CDR3 is built from 15 residues. Germline loops: CDR1 SEHNR, CDR2 FQNEAQ (reference sequence). V shed 5 bases and J shed 4 bases, with 16 bases lying between them. CDR3: CASSPSVSRADTQYF. The CDR3 DNA is TGTGCCAGCAGCCCAAGCGTGTCGAGGGCAGATACGCAGTATTTT.